The 2 T cell receptor beta chains below all came from one sample that was sequenced in a study of blood T cell repertoires in COVID-19. Produced via immunoSEQ multiplex PCR; TCRdb's table is partial and in-frame only. This sample yields 490,000 or so clones, of which about nine tenths are seen a single time; approximately 8.3% belongs to the top ten. Sequencing was done on a sample of PBMCs or T cells enriched from blood (not recorded which). Receptor source: a woman aged 60-75 years who had recovered from COVID-19.

The V gene is TRBV18, the J gene TRBJ2-7, with D hard to call. The germline V gene has CDR1 KGHSH and CDR2 LQKENI. The V end was cut by 3 bases, the J end by 1 base, with 7 bases between. The CDR3 has 13 amino acids. CDR3: CASSPSQSYEQYF. The CDR3 nucleotides are TGTGCCAGCTCACCCTCCCAGTCCTACGAGCAGTACTTC. Drawing the rest from reference TRBV18 and TRBJ2-7, the complete variable domain is NAGVMQNPRHLVRRRGQEARLRCSPMKGHSHVYWYRQLPEEGLKFMVYLQKENIIDESGMPKERFSAEFPKEGPSILRIQQVVRGDSAAYFCASSPSQSYEQYFGPGTRLTVT.

This clone is a singleton in its sample. This chain links TRBV2 with TRBJ1-6; the match to TRBD1 covers 7 bases. Per the germline V gene, CDR1 is SNHLY and CDR2 is FYNNEI. The CDR3 is 15 residues long. After removal of 3 bases from V and 5 bases from J, the junction contained 4 bases not matched to a gene. The DNA for the CDR3 is TGTGCCAGCAGTGACCGACAGGGTGATAATTCACCCCTCCACTTT. This encodes CASSDRQGDNSPLHF.